This paragraph reports one TCR beta chain. The length of the CDR3 is 14 residues. Between the trimmed V and J ends, which lost 1 base and 5 bases, there was a span of 12 bases. The germline gives CDR1 MGHRA, CDR2 YSYEKL. PCR was performed a second time for 7 to 11 cycles using a sample-barcoded 5' primer and a J-beta primer mix. TCRdb reanalysed the 5' RACE reads using MiXCR and keeps one entry per CDR3 protein. The repertoire holds about 1,800,000 distinct CDR3 sequences, with 28% as singletons. The data are from a study of blood T cells in healthy people across ages. Collection of around 10 milliliters of peripheral blood was performed for each donor. Every sample had a minimum of 6.5 million PBMCs isolated.

Sequencing input: blood. The clonotype comes from a woman aged 30 to 39 in good health. The chain has TRBV4-1 and TRBJ2-7, with no clear D. The CDR3 DNA reads as TGCGCCAGCAGCCAAGGGCTAATAACCCACGAGCAGTACTTC. Its protein product is CASSQGLITHEQYF.